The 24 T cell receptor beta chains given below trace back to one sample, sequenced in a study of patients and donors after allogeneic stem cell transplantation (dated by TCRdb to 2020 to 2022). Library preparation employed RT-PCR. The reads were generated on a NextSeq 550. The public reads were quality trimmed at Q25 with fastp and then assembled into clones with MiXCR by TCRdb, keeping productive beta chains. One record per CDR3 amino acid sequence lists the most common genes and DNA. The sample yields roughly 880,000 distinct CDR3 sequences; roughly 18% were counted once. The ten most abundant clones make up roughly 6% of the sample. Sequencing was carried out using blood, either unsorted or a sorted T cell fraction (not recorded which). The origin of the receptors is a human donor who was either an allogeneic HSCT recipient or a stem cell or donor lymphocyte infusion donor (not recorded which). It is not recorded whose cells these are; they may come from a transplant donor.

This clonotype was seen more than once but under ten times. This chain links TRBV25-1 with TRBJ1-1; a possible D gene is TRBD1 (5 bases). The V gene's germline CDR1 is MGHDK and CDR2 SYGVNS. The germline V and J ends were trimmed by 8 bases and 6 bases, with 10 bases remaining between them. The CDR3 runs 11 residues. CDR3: CASGGRSEAFF. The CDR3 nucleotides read TGTGCCAGCGGGGGACGGTCTGAAGCTTTCTTT.

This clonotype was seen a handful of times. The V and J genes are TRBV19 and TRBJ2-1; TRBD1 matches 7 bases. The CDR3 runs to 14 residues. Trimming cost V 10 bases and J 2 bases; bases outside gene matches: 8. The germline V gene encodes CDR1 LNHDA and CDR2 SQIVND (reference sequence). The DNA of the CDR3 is TGTGCCACCAGGGGGTGGGGACCCTACAATGAGCAGTTCTTC. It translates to CATRGWGPYNEQFF.

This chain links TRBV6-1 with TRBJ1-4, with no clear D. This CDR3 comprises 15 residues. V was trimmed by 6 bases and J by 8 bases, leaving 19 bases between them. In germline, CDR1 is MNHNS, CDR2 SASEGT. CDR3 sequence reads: CASSLRTPGGEKLFF. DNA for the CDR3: TGTGCCAGCAGCCTCCGGACCCCGGGAGGGGAAAAACTGTTTTTT.

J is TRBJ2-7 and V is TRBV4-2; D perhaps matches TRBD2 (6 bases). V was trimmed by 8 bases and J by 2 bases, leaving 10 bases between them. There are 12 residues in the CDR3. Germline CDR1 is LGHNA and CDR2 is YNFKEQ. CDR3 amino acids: CASGEAAYEQYF. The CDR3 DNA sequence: TGTGCCAGCGGGGAGGCGGCCTACGAGCAGTACTTC.

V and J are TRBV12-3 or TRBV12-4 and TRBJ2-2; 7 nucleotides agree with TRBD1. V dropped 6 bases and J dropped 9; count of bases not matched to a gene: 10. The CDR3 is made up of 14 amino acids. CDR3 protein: CASSPTGMRRELFF. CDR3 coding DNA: TGTGCCAGCAGCCCGACAGGGATGCGCCGGGAGCTGTTTTTT.

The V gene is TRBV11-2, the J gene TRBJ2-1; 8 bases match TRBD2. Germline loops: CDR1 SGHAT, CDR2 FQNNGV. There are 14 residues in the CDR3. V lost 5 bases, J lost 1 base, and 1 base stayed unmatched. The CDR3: CASSTSGSYNEQFF. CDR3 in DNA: TGTGCCAGCAGCACTAGCGGTTCCTACAATGAGCAGTTCTTC.

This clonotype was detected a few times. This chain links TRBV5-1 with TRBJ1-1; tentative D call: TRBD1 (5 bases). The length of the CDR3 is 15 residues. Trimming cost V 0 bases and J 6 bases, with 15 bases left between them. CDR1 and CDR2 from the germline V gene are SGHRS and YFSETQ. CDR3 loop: CASSLAAGGAAEAFF. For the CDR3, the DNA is TGCGCCAGCAGCTTGGCCGCAGGAGGGGCGGCTGAAGCTTTCTTT.

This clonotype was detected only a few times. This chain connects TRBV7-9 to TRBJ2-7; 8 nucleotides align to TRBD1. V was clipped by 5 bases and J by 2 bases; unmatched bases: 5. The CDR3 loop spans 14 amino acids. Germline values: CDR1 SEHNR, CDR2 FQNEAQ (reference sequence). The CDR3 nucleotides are TGTGCCAGCAGCGTGACAGGGGATCCCTACGAGCAGTACTTC. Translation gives CASSVTGDPYEQYF.

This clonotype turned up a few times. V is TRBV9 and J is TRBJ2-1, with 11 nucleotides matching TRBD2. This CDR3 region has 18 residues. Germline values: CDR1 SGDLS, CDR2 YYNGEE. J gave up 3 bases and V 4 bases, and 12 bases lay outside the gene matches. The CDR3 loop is CASSPPLGTSGDYNEQFF. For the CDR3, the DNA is TGTGCCAGCAGCCCCCCGCTAGGGACTAGCGGAGACTACAATGAGCAGTTCTTC. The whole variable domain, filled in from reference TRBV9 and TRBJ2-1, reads DSGVTQTPKHLITATGQRVTLRCSPRSGDLSVYWYQQSLDQGLQFLIQYYNGEERAKGNILERFSAQQFPDLHSELNLSSLELGDSALYFCASSPPLGTSGDYNEQFFGPGTRLTVL.

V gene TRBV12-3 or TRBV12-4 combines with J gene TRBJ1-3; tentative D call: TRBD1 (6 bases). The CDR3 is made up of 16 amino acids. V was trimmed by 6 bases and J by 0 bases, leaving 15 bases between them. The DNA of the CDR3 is TGTGCCAGCAGGTCCCCGGGACATCCCTCTGGAAACACCATATATTTT. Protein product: CASRSPGHPSGNTIYF.

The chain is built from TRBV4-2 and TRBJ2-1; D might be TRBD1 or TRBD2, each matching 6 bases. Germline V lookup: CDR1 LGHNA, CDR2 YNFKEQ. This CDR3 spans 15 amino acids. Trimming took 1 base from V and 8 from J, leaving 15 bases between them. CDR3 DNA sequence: TGTGCCAGCAGCCAAGCGGCAGGGGAGGCTGATGAGCAGTTCTTC. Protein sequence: CASSQAAGEADEQFF.

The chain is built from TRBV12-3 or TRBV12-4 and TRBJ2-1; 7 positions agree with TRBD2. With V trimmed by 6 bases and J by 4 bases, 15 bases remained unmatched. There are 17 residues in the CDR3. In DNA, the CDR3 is TGTGCCAGCAGCCAACCCCGGGGACTAAATTTGTACAATGAGCAGTTCTTC. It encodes CASSQPRGLNLYNEQFF.

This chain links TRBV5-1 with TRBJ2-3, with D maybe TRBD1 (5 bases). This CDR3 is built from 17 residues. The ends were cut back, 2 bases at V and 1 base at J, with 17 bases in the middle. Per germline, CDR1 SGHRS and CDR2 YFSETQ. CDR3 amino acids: CASSFTLGHGRTDTQYF. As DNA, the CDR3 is TGCGCCAGCAGCTTCACTCTAGGACATGGGCGCACAGATACGCAGTATTTT. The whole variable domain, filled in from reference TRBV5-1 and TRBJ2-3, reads KAGVTQTPRYLIKTRGQQVTLSCSPISGHRSVSWYQQTPGQGLQFLFEYFSETQRNKGNFPGRFSGRQFSNSRSEMNVSTLELGDSALYLCASSFTLGHGRTDTQYFGPGTRLTVL.

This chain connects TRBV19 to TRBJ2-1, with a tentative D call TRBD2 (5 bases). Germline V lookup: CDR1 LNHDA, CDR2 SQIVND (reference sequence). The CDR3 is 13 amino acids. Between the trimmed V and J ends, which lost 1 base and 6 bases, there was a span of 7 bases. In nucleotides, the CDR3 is TGTGCCAGTAGTATAGGGGGAGTCAATGAGCAGTTCTTC. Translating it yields CASSIGGVNEQFF.

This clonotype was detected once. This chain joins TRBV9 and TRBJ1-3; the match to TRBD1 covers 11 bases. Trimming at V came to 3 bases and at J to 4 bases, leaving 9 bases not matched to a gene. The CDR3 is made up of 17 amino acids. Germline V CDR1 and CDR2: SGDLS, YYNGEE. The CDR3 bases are TGTGCCAGCAGCGCGACCGGACAGGGGGCGGTCGGAAACACCATATATTTT. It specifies CASSATGQGAVGNTIYF.

The CDR3 sequence is CASSPSGSGPGELFF. In DNA, the CDR3 is TGTGCCAGCAGTCCTAGCGGGAGCGGACCCGGGGAGCTGTTTTTT. The chain carries TRBV2 and TRBJ2-2, with 10 bases fitting TRBD2. Germline V gene lookup returns CDR1 SNHLY and CDR2 FYNNEI. The V segment lost 5 bases and the J segment 6 bases; nucleotides outside the gene matches: 6. The CDR3 sequence is 15 residues long.

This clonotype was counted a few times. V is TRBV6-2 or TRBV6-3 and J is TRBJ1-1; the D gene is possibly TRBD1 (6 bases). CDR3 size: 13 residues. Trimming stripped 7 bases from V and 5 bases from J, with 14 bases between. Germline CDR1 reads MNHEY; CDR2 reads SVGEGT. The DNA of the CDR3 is TGTGCCAGCAACCTACAGGGATGGACTGAAGCTTTCTTT. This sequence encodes CASNLQGWTEAFF.

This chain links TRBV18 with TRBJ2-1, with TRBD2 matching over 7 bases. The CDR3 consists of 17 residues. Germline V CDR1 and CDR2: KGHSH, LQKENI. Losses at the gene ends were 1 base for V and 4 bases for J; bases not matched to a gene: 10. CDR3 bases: TGTGCCAGCTCACCACGGACGGCGGGAGACGATTACAATGAGCAGTTCTTC. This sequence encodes CASSPRTAGDDYNEQFF.

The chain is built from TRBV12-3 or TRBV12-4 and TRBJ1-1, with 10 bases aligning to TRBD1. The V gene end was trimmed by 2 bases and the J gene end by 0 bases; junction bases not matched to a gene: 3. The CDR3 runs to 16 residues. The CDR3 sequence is CASSLRQGAMNTEAFF. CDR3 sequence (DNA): TGTGCCAGCAGTTTACGACAGGGGGCCATGAACACTGAAGCTTTCTTT.

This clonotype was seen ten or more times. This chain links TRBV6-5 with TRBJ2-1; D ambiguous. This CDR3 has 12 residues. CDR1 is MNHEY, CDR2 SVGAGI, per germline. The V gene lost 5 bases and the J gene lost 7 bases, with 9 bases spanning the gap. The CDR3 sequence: CASSSLVNEQFF. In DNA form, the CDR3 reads TGTGCCAGCAGTAGTCTAGTGAATGAGCAGTTCTTC.

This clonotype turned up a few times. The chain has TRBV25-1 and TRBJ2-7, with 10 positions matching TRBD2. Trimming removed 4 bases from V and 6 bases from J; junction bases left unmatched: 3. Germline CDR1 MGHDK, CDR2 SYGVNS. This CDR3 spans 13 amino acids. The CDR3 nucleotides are TGTGCCAGCAGTGGTCTAGCGGGGGCCGAGCAGTACTTC. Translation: CASSGLAGAEQYF.

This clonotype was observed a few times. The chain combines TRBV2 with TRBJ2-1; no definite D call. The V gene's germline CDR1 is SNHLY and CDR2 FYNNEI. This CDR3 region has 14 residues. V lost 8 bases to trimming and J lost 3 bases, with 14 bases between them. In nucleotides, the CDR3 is TGTGCCAGCTATGGACCACACAACTACAATGAGCAGTTCTTC. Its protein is CASYGPHNYNEQFF.

The CDR3 DNA reads TGTGCCAGCAGCAGGACAGTAAATTACACCATATATTTT. Encoded protein: CASSRTVNYTIYF. The chain links TRBV12-3 or TRBV12-4 to TRBJ1-3, with D possibly TRBD1 on 6 matching bases. The CDR3 consists of 13 residues. The V end lost 6 bases, the J end lost 8 bases, and 14 bases lay between the germline ends.

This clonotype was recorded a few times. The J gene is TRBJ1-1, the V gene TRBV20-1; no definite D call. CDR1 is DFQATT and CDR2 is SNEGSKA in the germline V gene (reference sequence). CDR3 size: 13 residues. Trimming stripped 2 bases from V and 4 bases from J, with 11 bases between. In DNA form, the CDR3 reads TGCAGTGCTAGATCAGTTAGACGCACTGAAGCTTTCTTT. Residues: CSARSVRRTEAFF.